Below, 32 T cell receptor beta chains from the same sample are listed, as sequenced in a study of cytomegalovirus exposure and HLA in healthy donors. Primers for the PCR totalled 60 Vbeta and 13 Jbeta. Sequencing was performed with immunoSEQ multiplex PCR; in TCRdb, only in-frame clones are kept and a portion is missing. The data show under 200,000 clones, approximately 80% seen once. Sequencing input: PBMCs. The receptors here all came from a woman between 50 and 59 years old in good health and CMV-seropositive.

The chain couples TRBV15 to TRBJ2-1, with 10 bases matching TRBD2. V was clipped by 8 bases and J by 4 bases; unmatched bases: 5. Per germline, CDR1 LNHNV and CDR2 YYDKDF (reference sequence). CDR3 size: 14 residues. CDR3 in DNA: TGTGCCACCCGTCTAGCGGGGGAGTACAATGAGCAGTTCTTC. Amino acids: CATRLAGEYNEQFF.

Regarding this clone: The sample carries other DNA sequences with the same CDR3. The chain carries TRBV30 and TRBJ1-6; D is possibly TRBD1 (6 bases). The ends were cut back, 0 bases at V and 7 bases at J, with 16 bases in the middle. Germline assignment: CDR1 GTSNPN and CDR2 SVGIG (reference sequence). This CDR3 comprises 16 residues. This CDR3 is CAWSVGAGAGNSPLHF. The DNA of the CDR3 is TGTGCCTGGAGTGTAGGGGCGGGGGCAGGGAATTCACCCCTCCACTTT.

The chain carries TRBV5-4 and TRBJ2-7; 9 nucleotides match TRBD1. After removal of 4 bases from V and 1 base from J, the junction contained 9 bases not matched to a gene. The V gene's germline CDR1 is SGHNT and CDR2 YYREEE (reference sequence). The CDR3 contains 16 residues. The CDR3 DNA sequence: TGTGCCAGCAGCCGGTCCTTGGGGACAGGGTCCTACGAGCAGTACTTC. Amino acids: CASSRSLGTGSYEQYF.

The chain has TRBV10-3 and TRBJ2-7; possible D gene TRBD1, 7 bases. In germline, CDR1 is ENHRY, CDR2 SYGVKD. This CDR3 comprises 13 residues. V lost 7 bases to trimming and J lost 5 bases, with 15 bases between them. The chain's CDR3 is CAITAGGRDEQYF. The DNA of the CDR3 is TGTGCCATCACGGCAGGGGGGCGGGACGAGCAGTACTTC.

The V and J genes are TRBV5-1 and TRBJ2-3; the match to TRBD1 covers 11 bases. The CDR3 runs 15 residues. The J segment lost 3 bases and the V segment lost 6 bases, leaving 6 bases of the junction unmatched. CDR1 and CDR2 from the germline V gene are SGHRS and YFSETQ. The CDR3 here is CASNTGTGGTDTQYF. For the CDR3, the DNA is TGCGCCAGCAACACCGGGACAGGGGGAACAGATACGCAGTATTTT. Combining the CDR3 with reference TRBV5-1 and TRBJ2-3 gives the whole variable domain KAGVTQTPRYLIKTRGQQVTLSCSPISGHRSVSWYQQTPGQGLQFLFEYFSETQRNKGNFPGRFSGRQFSNSRSEMNVSTLELGDSALYLCASNTGTGGTDTQYFGPGTRLTVL.

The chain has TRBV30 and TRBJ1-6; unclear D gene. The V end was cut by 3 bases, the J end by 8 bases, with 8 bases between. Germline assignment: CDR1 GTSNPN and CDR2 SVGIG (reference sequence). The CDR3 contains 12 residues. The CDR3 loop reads CAWSEKYSPLHF. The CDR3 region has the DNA TGTGCCTGGAGCGAGAAGTATTCACCCCTCCACTTT.

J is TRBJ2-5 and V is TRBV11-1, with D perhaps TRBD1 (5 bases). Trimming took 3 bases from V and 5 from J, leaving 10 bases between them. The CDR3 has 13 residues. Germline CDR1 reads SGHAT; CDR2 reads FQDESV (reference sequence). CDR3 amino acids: CASSFGHLETQYF. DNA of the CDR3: TGTGCCAGCAGCTTTGGACATCTTGAGACCCAGTACTTC. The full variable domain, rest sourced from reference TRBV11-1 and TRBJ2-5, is EAEVAQSPRYKITEKSQAVAFWCDPISGHATLYWYRQILGQGPELLVQFQDESVVDDSQLPKDRFSAERLKGVDSTLKIQPAELGDSAMYLCASSFGHLETQYFGPGTRLLVL.

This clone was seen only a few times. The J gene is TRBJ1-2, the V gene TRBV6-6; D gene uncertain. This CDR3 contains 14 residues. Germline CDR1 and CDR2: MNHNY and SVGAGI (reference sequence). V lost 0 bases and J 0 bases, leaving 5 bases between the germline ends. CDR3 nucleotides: TGTGCCAGCAGTTACTCGTCAGCTAACTATGGCTACACCTTC. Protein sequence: CASSYSSANYGYTF.

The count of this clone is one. Here the CDR3 DNA reads TGTGCCAGCAGCCTAGAGAGATTCTTAACCTACTATGGCTACACCTTC. As protein: CASSLERFLTYYGYTF. This sequence joins TRBV5-8 and TRBJ1-2; no clear D gene. The V gene's germline CDR1 is SGHTS and CDR2 YDEGEE. Trimming shortened V by 4 bases and J by 3 bases, and 19 bases separated the two germline ends. The CDR3 totals 16 residues.

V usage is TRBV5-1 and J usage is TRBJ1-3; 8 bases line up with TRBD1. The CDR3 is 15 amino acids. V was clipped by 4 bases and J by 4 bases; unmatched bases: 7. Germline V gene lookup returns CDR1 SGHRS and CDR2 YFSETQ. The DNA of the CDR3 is TGCGCCAGCAGCATGCAACAGGGGGGAGGAAACACCATATATTTT. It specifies CASSMQQGGGNTIYF.

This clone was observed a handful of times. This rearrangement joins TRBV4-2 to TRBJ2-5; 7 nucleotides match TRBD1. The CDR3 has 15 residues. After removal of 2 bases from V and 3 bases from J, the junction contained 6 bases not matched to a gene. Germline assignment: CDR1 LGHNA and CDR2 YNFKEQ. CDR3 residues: CASSQPGTVEETQYF. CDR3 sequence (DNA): TGTGCCAGCAGCCAACCCGGGACAGTCGAAGAGACCCAGTACTTC.

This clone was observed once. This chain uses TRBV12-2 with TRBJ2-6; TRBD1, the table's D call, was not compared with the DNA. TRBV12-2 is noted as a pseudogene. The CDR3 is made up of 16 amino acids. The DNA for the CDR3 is TGTGCAAGTCGCTCCTATCCAGGGTTGGGGGCCAACGTCCTGACTTTC. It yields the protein CASRSYPGLGANVLTF.

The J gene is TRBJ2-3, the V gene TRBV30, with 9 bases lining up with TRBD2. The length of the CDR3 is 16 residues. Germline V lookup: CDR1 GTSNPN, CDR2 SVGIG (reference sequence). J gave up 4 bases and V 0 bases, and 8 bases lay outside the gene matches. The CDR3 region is CAWSVGTSTAPDTQYF. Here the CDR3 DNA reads TGTGCCTGGAGTGTGGGGACTAGCACCGCCCCAGATACGCAGTATTTT.

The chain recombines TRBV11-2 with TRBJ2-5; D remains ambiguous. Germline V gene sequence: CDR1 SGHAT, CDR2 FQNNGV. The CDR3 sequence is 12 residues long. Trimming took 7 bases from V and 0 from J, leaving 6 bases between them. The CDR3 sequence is CASNGNQETQYF. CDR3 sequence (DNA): TGTGCCAGCAACGGTAACCAAGAGACCCAGTACTTC.

CDR3 nucleotide sequence: TGTGCCAGCAGCCTATGGGGAGGCACAGATACGCAGTATTTT. Translation gives CASSLWGGTDTQYF. The gene calls are TRBV5-4 and TRBJ2-3; D might be TRBD2 (5 bases). Trimming stripped 4 bases from V and 1 base from J, with 10 bases between. Germline V gives CDR1 SGHNT, CDR2 YYREEE (reference sequence). The CDR3 totals 14 residues.

The CDR3 protein is CASSSTIGGLAYEQYF. As DNA, the CDR3 is TGTGCCAGCAGCTCCACCATCGGGGGGCTAGCCTACGAGCAGTACTTC. V gene TRBV2 combines with J gene TRBJ2-7, with D possibly being TRBD2 (7 bases). The ends were cut back, 6 bases at V and 2 bases at J, with 20 bases in the middle. Looked up from germline, CDR1 is SNHLY and CDR2 is FYNNEI. CDR3 length: 16 amino acids.

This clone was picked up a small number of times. Here the CDR3 DNA reads TGTGCCAGCAGTGAACAGGGTCGTATGAACACCGGGGAGCTGTTTTTT. It is translated as CASSEQGRMNTGELFF. The genes are TRBV6-1 and TRBJ2-2; tentatively, D is TRBD1 (5 bases). The ends were cut back, 2 bases at V and 1 base at J, with 11 bases in the middle. The CDR3 covers 16 residues. Germline V gene lookup returns CDR1 MNHNS and CDR2 SASEGT.

This CDR3 is CASSSSGTSGEETQYF. The CDR3 nucleotides are TGTGCCAGCAGCTCCAGTGGGACTAGCGGGGAAGAGACCCAGTACTTC. The chain joins TRBV7-3 to TRBJ2-5; TRBD2 matches at 13 bases. CDR3 size: 16 residues. The junction had 5 bases not matched to a gene; V was cut back by 4 bases and J by 3 bases. Germline values: CDR1 SGHTA, CDR2 FQGTGA.

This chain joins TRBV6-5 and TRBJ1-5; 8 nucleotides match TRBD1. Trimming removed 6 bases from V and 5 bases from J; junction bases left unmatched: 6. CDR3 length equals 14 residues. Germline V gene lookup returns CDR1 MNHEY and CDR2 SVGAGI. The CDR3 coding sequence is TGTGCCAGCAGCCTAGGACAGGGATATCAGCCCCAGCATTTT. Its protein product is CASSLGQGYQPQHF.

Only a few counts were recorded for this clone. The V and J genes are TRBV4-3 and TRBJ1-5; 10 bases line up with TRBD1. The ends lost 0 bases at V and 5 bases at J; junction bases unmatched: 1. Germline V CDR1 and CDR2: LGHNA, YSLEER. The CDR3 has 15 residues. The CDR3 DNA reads TGCGCCAGCAGCCAAGATGGGACAGGGGATCAGCCCCAGCATTTT. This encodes CASSQDGTGDQPQHF.

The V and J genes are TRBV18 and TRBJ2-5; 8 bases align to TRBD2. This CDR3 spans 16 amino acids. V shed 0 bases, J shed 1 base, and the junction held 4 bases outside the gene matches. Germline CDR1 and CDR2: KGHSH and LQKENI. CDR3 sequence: CASSPPSSGGQETQYF. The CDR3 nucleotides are TGTGCCAGCTCACCACCGTCCAGCGGGGGCCAAGAGACCCAGTACTTC.

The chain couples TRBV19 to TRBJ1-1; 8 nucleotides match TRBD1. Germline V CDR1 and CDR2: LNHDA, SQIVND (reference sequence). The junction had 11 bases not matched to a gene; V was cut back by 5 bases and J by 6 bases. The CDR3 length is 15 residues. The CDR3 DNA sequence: TGTGCCAGTAGTCCCTCGACAGGGGTAGGTCCTGAAGCTTTCTTT. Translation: CASSPSTGVGPEAFF.

The CDR3 protein is CASSEGQGMSQPQHF. The DNA for the CDR3 is TGTGCCAGCAGTGAGGGTCAGGGAATGAGTCAGCCCCAGCATTTT. The V call is TRBV2, the J call TRBJ1-5; D perhaps matches TRBD1 (5 bases). CDR1 and CDR2 from the germline V gene are SNHLY and FYNNEI. Between the trimmed V and J ends, which lost 3 bases and 6 bases, there was a span of 15 bases. The CDR3 runs 15 residues.

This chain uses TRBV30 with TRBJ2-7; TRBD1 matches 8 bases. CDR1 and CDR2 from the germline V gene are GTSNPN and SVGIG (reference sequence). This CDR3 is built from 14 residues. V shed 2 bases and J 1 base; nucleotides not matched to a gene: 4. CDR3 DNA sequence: TGTGCCTGGAGTATGACAGGGGCGTCCTACGAGCAGTACTTC. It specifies CAWSMTGASYEQYF.

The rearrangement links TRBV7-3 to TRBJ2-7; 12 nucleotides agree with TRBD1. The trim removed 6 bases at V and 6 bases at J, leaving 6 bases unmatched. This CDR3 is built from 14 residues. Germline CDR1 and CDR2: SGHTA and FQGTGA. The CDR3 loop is CASREGTGGCEQYF. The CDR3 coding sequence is TGTGCCAGCAGGGAGGGGACAGGGGGCTGCGAGCAGTACTTC.

DNA for the CDR3: TGTGCCAGCAGCAAGGACAGTGGGTCCTACAATGAGCAGTTCTTC. This translates into CASSKDSGSYNEQFF. The chain couples TRBV9 to TRBJ2-1, with a possible D match to TRBD1 (6 bases). V dropped 4 bases and J dropped 1 base, with 12 bases sitting between them. Germline V gene lookup returns CDR1 SGDLS and CDR2 YYNGEE. The CDR3 runs to 15 residues.

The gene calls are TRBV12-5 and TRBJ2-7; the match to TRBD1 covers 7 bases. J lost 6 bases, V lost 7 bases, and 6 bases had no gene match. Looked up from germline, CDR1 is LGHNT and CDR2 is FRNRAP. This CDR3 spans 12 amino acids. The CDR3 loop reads CASERGTAEQYF. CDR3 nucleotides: TGTGCTAGTGAGAGGGGGACAGCCGAGCAGTACTTC.

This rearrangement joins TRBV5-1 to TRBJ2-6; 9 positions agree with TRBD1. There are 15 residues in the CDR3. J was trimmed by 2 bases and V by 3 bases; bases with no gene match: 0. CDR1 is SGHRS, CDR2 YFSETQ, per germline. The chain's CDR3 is CASSWDRAGANVLTF. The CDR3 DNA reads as TGCGCCAGCAGCTGGGACAGGGCTGGGGCCAACGTCCTGACTTTC.

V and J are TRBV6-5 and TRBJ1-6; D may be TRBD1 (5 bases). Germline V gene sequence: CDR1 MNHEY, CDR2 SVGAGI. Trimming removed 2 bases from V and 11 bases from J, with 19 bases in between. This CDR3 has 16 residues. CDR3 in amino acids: CASSYKGLLVNTPLHF. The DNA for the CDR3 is TGTGCCAGCAGTTACAAGGGGCTCCTCGTAAATACACCCCTCCACTTT.

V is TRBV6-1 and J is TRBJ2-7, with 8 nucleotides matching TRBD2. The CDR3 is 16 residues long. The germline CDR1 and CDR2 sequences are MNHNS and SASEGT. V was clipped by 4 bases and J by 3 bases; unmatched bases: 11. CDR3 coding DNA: TGTGCCAGCAGTGGGGGCCCGGGGGGGCGACGCTACGAGCAGTACTTC. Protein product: CASSGGPGGRRYEQYF.

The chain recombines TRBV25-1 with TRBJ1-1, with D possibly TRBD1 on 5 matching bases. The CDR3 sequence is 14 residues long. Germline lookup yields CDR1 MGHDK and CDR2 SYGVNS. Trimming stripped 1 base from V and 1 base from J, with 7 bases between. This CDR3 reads CASSEWGRNTEAFF. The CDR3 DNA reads TGTGCCAGCAGTGAATGGGGCAGGAACACTGAAGCTTTCTTT.

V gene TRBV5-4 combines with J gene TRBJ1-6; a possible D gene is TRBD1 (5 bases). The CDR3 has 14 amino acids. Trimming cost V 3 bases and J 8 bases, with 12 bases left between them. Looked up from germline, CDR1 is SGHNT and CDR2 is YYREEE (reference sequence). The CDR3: CASSSPGVDSPLHF. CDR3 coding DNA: TGTGCCAGCAGCTCTCCGGGGGTGGATTCACCCCTCCACTTT.